This T cell receptor beta chain was profiled in a study of T cell responses to AZD1222 COVID-19 vaccine. Overall study: Second-dose intervals near 4 or 12 weeks were combined. Points from the study as a whole: Most donors were white British and more were female, and clonal diversity was possibly underestimated. CD4 TCRs linked to vaccination spanned spike, dominating at 160-218 and 743-854. Only 6 or 7 people who got AZD1222 tested seropositive at baseline.

Worth noting for this clone: Its antigen remains unidentified.

Generated by immunoSEQ multiplex PCR, the TCRdb table keeps only in-frame clones and is missing some. The repertoire consists of about 140,000 clones, with around nine tenths occurring once and the leading ten covering approximately 6%. Germline assignment: CDR1 LNHNV and CDR2 YYDKDF (reference sequence). Unmatched junction bases numbered 7, after V lost 1 base and J lost 3 bases. The CDR3 runs to 16 residues. Sequences were derived from peripheral blood, sampled on day 0 of AZD1222 vaccination. The source is an adult in good health. This chain joins TRBV15 and TRBJ2-7, with TRBD1 identical over 9 bases. CDR3 sequence reads: CATSRALGTGIYEQYF. CDR3 nucleotides: TGTGCCACCAGCAGAGCTTTGGGGACAGGGATCTACGAGCAGTACTTC.